Many counts were recorded for the clone carrying this T cell receptor (beta chain). What it binds is unknown. Germline V lookup: CDR1 LNHDA, CDR2 SQIVND (reference sequence). The CDR3 has 15 residues. Germline trimming cut 0 bases from V and 3 bases from J; bases unmatched to any gene: 2. The source of the sample is a study of T-cell memory formation after mild COVID-19. At the level of the study: Largely donor-specific sequence clusters came from a couple of donors. Study conclusions and caveats: CD4+ bias marked clones expanding day 15 to 37, unlike balanced contracting clones. Pre-infection memory harbored some responding clones, suggesting cross-reactive memory joined.

5'RACE primed from the constant segment yielded TCR alpha and TCR beta cDNA libraries bearing sample barcodes and UMIs. TCRdb re-called the 5' RACE reads through MiXCR, storing one row per CDR3 protein. The table shows hundreds of thousands of distinct CDR3 sequences, with about 20% occurring only once. This sequence was found in an adult woman who had mild COVID-19 (a few samples of this study predate the infection). Cell type and time point are not known. V and J are TRBV19 and TRBJ1-5, with TRBD1 matching over 7 bases. Specimen: PBMCs or a T cell subset sorted from them (not recorded which). The CDR3 is CASSIDDRDNQPQHF. The CDR3 nucleotides read TGTGCCAGTAGTATAGATGACAGGGACAATCAGCCCCAGCATTTT.